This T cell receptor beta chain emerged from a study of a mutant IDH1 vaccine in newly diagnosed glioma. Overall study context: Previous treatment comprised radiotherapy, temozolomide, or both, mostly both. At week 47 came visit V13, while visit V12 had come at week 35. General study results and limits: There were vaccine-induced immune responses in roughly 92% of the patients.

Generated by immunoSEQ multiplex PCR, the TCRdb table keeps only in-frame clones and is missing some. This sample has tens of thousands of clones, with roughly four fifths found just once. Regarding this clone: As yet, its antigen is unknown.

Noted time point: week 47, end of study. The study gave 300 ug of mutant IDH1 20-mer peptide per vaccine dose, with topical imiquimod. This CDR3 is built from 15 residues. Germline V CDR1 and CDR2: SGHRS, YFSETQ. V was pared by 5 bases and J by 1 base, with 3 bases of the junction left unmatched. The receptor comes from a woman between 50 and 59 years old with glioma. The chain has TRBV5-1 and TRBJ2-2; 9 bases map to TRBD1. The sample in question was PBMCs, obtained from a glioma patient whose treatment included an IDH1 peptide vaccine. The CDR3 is CASRSGQGNTGELFF. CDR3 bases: TGCGCCAGCAGATCGGGACAGGGGAACACCGGGGAGCTGTTTTTT.